These T cell receptor beta chains were read from a single sample in a study of human T cells and chemical hapten exposure. TCRdb re-derived calls from the RACE reads in MiXCR, one entry per CDR3 protein. The data show roughly 120,000 distinct CDR3 sequences, roughly an eighth seen once. The source was whole blood, collected in connection with sensitization to the hapten diphenylcyclopropenone (DPC). The receptors were gathered from a man aged 18-30 years with alopecia areata. Some clones in this sample may be carry-over from other donors' samples. Each CDR3 is given with its conserved first and last residue. A D gene is named only where the DNA matches it firmly. Rows may omit the clone size; those that give it use once, few, many or a size class.

v_gene	d_gene	j_gene	abundance	CDR3aa	CDR3nt
TRBV20-1	TRBD2	TRBJ2-3	few	CSARPPGRLAGGFGTQYF	TGCAGTGCTAGACCCCCGGGCCGGCTAGCGGGGGGGTTTGGTACGCAGTATTTT
TRBV9	.	TRBJ1-5	.	CASSVAGAQPQHF	TGTGCCAGCAGCGTAGCGGGGGCACAGCCCCAGCATTTT
TRBV11-2	.	TRBJ2-1	.	CASSLEGLIYNEQFF	TGTGCCAGCAGTCTAGAGGGACTTATTTACAATGAGCAGTTCTTC
TRBV20-1	.	TRBJ2-5	few	CSAGPHEGGSGIETQYF	TGCAGTGCTGGACCCCACGAGGGGGGTAGCGGTATAGAGACCCAGTACTTC
TRBV20-1	.	TRBJ2-5	.	CSARDWRETQYF	TGCAGTGCTCGGGACTGGCGGGAGACCCAGTACTTC
TRBV21-1	.	TRBJ1-5	once	CASSIRGLGNQPQHF	TGTGCCAGCAGCATCAGGGGGCTCGGCAATCAGCCCCAGCATTTT
TRBV7-2	.	TRBJ2-7	few	CASSWGYEQYF	TGTGCCAGCAGCTGGGGCTACGAGCAGTACTTC
TRBV6-5	.	TRBJ2-6	.	CASSYRGLDSGANVLTF	TGTGCCAGCAGTTACAGGGGACTTGACTCTGGGGCCAACGTCCTGACTTTC
TRBV11-2	.	TRBJ2-3	.	CASSNRLTQRTDTQYF	TGTGCCAGCAGCAACAGACTTACCCAACGCACAGATACGCAGTATTTT
TRBV4-3	TRBD1	TRBJ2-3	.	CASSQDPQGIDTQYF	TGCGCCAGCAGCCAAGATCCACAGGGGATAGATACGCAGTATTTT
TRBV28	.	TRBJ1-5	few	CASSSGVLNQPQHF	TGTGCCAGCAGTTCGGGGGTGCTCAATCAGCCCCAGCATTTT
TRBV12-3/TRBV12-4	TRBD1	TRBJ2-3	few	CASILKGAQTDTQYF	TGTGCCAGCATTTTGAAGGGGGCGCAGACAGATACGCAGTATTTT
TRBV10-3	.	TRBJ1-5	.	CAISRDPGNQPQHF	TGTGCCATCTCCCGGGACCCTGGGAATCAGCCCCAGCATTTT
TRBV20-1	.	TRBJ2-1	.	CSAIAVYNEQFF	TGCAGTGCCATCGCGGTTTACAATGAGCAGTTCTTC
TRBV4-1	.	TRBJ2-2	few	CASSDGSWDDTGELFF	TGCGCCAGCAGTGACGGGTCCTGGGACGACACCGGGGAGCTGTTTTTT
TRBV20-1	TRBD1	TRBJ2-3	few	CSARLQGASTDTQYF	TGCAGTGCTAGGCTGCAGGGGGCAAGCACAGATACGCAGTATTTT
TRBV5-4	.	TRBJ2-3	few	CASSRDLITPDTQYF	TGTGCCAGCAGCCGGGACCTTATTACACCAGATACGCAGTATTTT
TRBV28	.	TRBJ2-3	few	CASISDGGTDTQYF	TGTGCCAGCATTTCGGATGGAGGCACAGATACGCAGTATTTT
TRBV18	.	TRBJ1-1	.	CASSRKGNTEAFF	TGTGCCAGCTCACGCAAGGGGAACACTGAAGCTTTCTTT
TRBV7-6	.	TRBJ2-3	.	CASSSIQGRSTDTQYF	TGTGCCAGCAGCTCGATACAGGGCCGAAGCACAGATACGCAGTATTTT
TRBV6-1	TRBD2	TRBJ2-1	.	CASSLAGGHYNEQFF	TGTGCCAGCAGCCTAGCGGGGGGGCATTACAATGAGCAGTTCTTC
TRBV2	.	TRBJ1-1	.	CATLWGGNTEAFF	TGTGCCACCCTCTGGGGGGGCAACACTGAAGCTTTCTTT
TRBV7-9	.	TRBJ1-1	few	CASSTQGHTEAFF	TGTGCCAGCAGCACACAGGGACACACTGAAGCTTTCTTT
TRBV29-1	.	TRBJ1-4	few	CSVWGPSGTLNEKLFF	TGCAGCGTCTGGGGACCATCCGGGACACTTAATGAAAAACTGTTTTTT
TRBV28	.	TRBJ1-5	many	CASRRTGLNQPQHF	TGTGCCAGCAGAAGGACGGGGCTCAATCAGCCCCAGCATTTT
TRBV7-2	TRBD1	TRBJ2-7	.	CASSLLGGQGLYEQYF	TGTGCCAGCAGCTTACTTGGCGGACAGGGCCTCTACGAGCAGTACTTC
TRBV12-3/TRBV12-4	TRBD1	TRBJ1-1	.	CASSPDRGWTEAFF	TGTGCCAGCAGTCCGGACAGGGGTTGGACTGAAGCTTTCTTT
TRBV6-2/TRBV6-3	.	TRBJ2-3	many	CASSFLDTQYF	TGTGCCAGCAGTTTTCTAGATACGCAGTATTTT
TRBV5-1	TRBD1	TRBJ1-1	many	CASSHDTGENTEAFF	TGCGCCAGCAGCCACGATACAGGGGAAAACACTGAAGCTTTCTTT
TRBV10-2	TRBD1	TRBJ1-1	.	CASSGRQGEAFF	TGCGCCAGCAGTGGGAGACAGGGTGAAGCTTTCTTT
TRBV6-1	.	TRBJ2-7	.	CASSTGDSSYEQYF	TGTGCCAGCAGTACCGGGGATTCCTCCTACGAGCAGTACTTC
TRBV5-1	.	TRBJ1-1	.	CASSHGPRRQGNTEAFF	TGCGCCAGCAGCCACGGACCGAGGAGGCAGGGGAACACTGAAGCTTTCTTT
TRBV7-8	TRBD1	TRBJ2-2	few	CASSQDRVGTGELFF	TGTGCCAGCAGCCAAGACAGGGTTGGGACCGGGGAGCTGTTTTTT
TRBV9	.	TRBJ2-3	few	CASSVEVFVALNTQYF	TGTGCCAGCAGCGTAGAGGTATTTGTGGCGCTTAATACGCAGTATTTT
TRBV12-2	.	TRBJ1-5	.	CASRSRPRDVNQPQHF	TGTGCAAGTCGCTCCAGACCCCGGGACGTCAATCAGCCCCAGCATTTT
TRBV28	.	TRBJ1-6	.	CASSFLGGSYSYNSPLHF	TGTGCCAGCAGTTTCCTAGGAGGGTCCTACTCCTATAATTCACCCCTCCACTTT
TRBV20-1	.	TRBJ1-5	.	CSAGGQPQHF	TGCAGTGCTGGGGGTCAGCCCCAGCATTTT
TRBV24-1	.	TRBJ1-1	.	CATRGDMNTEAFF	TGTGCCACCAGGGGGGATATGAACACTGAAGCTTTCTTT
TRBV11-1	.	TRBJ2-5	.	CASSSGPQETQYF	TGTGCCAGCAGCTCGGGTCCCCAAGAGACCCAGTACTTC
TRBV2	.	TRBJ1-2	few	CASSEIVYVGYTF	TGTGCCAGCAGTGAAATAGTCTATGTGGGCTACACCTTC
TRBV7-8	.	TRBJ1-4	few	CASSFRRGNNQKLFF	TGTGCCAGCAGCTTCCGCAGGGGTAATAACCAAAAACTGTTTTTT
TRBV28	.	TRBJ1-1	few	CASKISRAEAFF	TGTGCCAGCAAAATAAGTAGGGCTGAAGCTTTCTTT
TRBV20-1	TRBD1	TRBJ1-5	.	CSAQGQRNQPQHF	TGCAGTGCTCAGGGACAGAGAAATCAGCCCCAGCATTTT
TRBV18	.	TRBJ2-5	few	CASSPALEETQYF	TGTGCCAGCTCACCAGCCTTGGAAGAGACCCAGTACTTC
TRBV6-2/TRBV6-3	.	TRBJ1-1	many	CASSYMPNTEAFF	TGTGCCAGCAGTTATATGCCGAACACTGAAGCTTTCTTT
TRBV6-1	.	TRBJ2-2	.	CASSEAGIGATGELFF	TGTGCCAGCAGTGAAGCGGGAATTGGGGCCACCGGGGAGCTGTTTTTT
TRBV10-2	.	TRBJ1-5	many	CASSESPYRDHNQPQHF	TGCGCCAGCAGTGAGTCCCCCTACCGGGACCACAATCAGCCCCAGCATTTT
TRBV28	.	TRBJ1-1	few	CASILSNTEAFF	TGTGCCAGCATTTTATCGAACACTGAAGCTTTCTTT
TRBV7-3	.	TRBJ1-2	.	CASSSGQFNYGYTF	TGTGCCAGCAGCTCCGGACAGTTCAACTATGGCTACACCTTC
TRBV4-3	.	TRBJ2-3	few	CASSQDTGTEVDTQYF	TGCGCCAGCAGCCAAGATACTGGAACAGAGGTGGATACGCAGTATTTT